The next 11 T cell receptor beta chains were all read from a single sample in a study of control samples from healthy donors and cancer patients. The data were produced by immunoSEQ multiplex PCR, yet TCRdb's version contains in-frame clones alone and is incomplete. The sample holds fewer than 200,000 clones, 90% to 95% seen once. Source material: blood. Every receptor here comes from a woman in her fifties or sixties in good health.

The CDR3 reads CASSTVGGTEAFF. The DNA of the CDR3 is TGTGCCAGCAGCACGGTGGGGGGCACTGAAGCTTTCTTT. The chain is built from TRBV5-6 and TRBJ1-1, with a possible D match to TRBD1 (5 bases). The CDR3 is made up of 13 amino acids. The V end was cut by 4 bases, the J end by 4 bases, with 11 bases between. CDR1 SGHDT and CDR2 YYEEEE come from the germline V gene.

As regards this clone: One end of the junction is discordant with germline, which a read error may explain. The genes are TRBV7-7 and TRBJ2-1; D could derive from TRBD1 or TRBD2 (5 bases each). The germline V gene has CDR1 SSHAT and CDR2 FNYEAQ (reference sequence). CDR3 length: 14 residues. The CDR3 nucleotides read TGTGCTAGCAGCCCCTCGGGGCCTAGTCTTGAGCAGTTCTTC. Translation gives CASSPSGPSLEQFF.

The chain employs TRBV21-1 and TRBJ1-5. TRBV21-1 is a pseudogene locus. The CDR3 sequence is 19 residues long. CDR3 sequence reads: CASNPAMVATVDSNQPQHF. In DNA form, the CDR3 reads TGTGCCAGCAACCCGGCCATGGTGGCGACGGTGGATAGCAATCAGCCCCAGCATTTT.

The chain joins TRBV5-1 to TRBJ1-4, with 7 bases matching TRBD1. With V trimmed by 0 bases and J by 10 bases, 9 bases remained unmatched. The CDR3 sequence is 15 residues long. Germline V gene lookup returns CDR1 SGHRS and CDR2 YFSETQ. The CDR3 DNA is TGCGCCAGCAGCTTGGGTTACGACAGGGACGGAAAACTGTTTTTT. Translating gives CASSLGYDRDGKLFF.

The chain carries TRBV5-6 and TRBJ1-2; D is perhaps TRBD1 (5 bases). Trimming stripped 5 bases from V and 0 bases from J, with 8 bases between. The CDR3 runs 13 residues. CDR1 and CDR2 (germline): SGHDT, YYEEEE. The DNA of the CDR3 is TGTGCCAGCAGGTGGGGGGCTAACTATGGCTACACCTTC. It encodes CASRWGANYGYTF. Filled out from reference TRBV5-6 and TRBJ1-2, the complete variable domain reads DAGVTQSPTHLIKTRGQQVTLRCSPKSGHDTVSWYQQALGQGPQFIFQYYEEEERQRGNFPDRFSGHQFPNYSSELNVNALLLGDSALYLCASRWGANYGYTFGSGTRLTVV.

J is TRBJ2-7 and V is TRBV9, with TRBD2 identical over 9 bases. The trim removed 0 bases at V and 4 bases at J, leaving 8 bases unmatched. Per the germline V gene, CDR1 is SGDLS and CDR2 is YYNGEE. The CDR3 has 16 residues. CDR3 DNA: TGTGCCAGCAGCGTAGCGTCTAGCGGGGCTCTTTACGAGCAGTACTTC. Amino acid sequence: CASSVASSGALYEQYF.

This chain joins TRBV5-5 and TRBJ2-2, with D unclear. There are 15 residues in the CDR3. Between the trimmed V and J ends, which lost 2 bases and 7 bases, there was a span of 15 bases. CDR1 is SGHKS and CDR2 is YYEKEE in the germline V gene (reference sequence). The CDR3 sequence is CASSFLGSPGGELFF. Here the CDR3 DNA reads TGTGCCAGCAGCTTCCTGGGGTCCCCGGGCGGGGAGCTGTTTTTT.

CDR3 loop: CASSYLGDFVSPLHF. The CDR3 DNA follows: TGTGCCAGCAGTTACCTCGGGGACTTTGTTTCACCCCTCCACTTT. This sequence joins TRBV6-5 and TRBJ1-6, with a tentative D call TRBD1 (5 bases). The V end lost 2 bases, the J end lost 9 bases, and 14 bases lay between the germline ends. The CDR3 spans 15 residues. CDR1 is MNHEY, CDR2 SVGAGI, per germline.

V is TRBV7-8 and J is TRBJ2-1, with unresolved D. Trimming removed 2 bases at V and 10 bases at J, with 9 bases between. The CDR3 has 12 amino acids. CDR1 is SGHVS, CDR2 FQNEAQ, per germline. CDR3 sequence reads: CASSLPSREQFF. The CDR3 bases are TGTGCCAGCAGCTTACCTTCGCGAGAGCAGTTCTTC.

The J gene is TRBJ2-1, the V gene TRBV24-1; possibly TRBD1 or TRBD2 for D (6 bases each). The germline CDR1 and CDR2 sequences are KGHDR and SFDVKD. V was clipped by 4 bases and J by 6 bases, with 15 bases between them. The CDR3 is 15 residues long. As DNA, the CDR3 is TGTGCCACCAGTGACGGCCCTAGGGGGGTCAATGAGCAGTTCTTC. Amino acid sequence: CATSDGPRGVNEQFF.

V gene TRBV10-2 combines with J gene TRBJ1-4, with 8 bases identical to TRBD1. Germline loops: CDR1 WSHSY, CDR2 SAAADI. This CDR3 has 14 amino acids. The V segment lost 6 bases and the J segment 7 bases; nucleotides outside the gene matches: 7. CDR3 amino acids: CASSPGTGGEKLFF. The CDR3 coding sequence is TGCGCCAGCAGCCCCGGGACAGGCGGTGAAAAACTGTTTTTT.